Listed here are 18 T cell receptor beta chains from one sample, sequenced in a study of molecular identifiers for immune sequencing clone quantification. Using its own MiXCR run on the PCR reads, TCRdb lists one record per CDR3 protein. This sample has some 320,000 distinct CDR3 sequences, with roughly 23% found just once. Sequenced material: naive CD8+ T cells from blood, with Jurkat cell RNA spiked in. The subset denotes: FACS-sorted CD8+CD4-CCR7+CD45RA+ naive T cells. These receptors came from a human donor in good health. Some libraries in this study had Jurkat cell RNA spiked in.

This clonotype was observed at least ten times. The rearrangement uses TRBV29-1 and TRBJ1-1; D remains unclear. The CDR3 has 12 amino acids. V lost 7 bases and J lost 0, with 9 bases in between. Germline V lookup: CDR1 SQVTM, CDR2 ANQGSEA. The CDR3 bases are TGCAGCGCCCGTATTATGAACACTGAAGCTTTCTTT. Encoded protein: CSARIMNTEAFF.

The gene calls are TRBV5-4 and TRBJ2-7; D gene unclear. Per the germline V gene, CDR1 is SGHNT and CDR2 is YYREEE (reference sequence). Trimming removed 3 bases at V and 3 bases at J, with 10 bases between. The CDR3 contains 13 residues. CDR3 amino acids: CASSYRTDYEQYF. The CDR3 coding sequence is TGTGCCAGCAGCTACCGGACGGACTACGAGCAGTACTTC.

This clonotype occurred many times. At one of its ends the junction is not consistent with the germline gene, which may arise from a read error. This chain connects TRBV20-1 to TRBJ2-5; 11 nucleotides match TRBD1. CDR1 is DFQATT, CDR2 SNEGSKA, per germline (reference sequence). The CDR3 has 12 amino acids. As DNA, the CDR3 is TGCAGTGCTAGAGATCTTGGACAGGGGGCCCCCTTC. Translating gives CSARDLGQGAPF.

To note about this clonotype: A read error may be the cause here, since a much bigger clone is one base away. The V call is TRBV29-1, the J call TRBJ1-1; D is unresolved. The CDR3 runs 15 residues. Looked up from germline, CDR1 is SQVTM and CDR2 is ANQGSEA. The CDR3 protein is CSAEGSPDLNTEAFF. The CDR3 nucleotides read TGCAGCGCTGAAGGTTCACCAGATTTGAACACTGAAGCTTTCTTT.

The sample holds one count of this clonotype. The V and J genes are TRBV4-2 and TRBJ2-7; D unresolved. CDR3 length equals 13 residues. CDR1 is LGHNA and CDR2 is YNFKEQ in the germline V gene. Trimming removed 3 bases from V and 2 bases from J, with 8 bases in between. The CDR3 DNA reads TGTGCCAGCAGCCACGGACCGGCCTACGAGCAGTACTTC. The encoded protein is CASSHGPAYEQYF.

Comment on this clonotype: This may stem from a read error, because a much larger clone lies one nucleotide away. The chain employs TRBV11-2 and TRBJ2-1, with D possibly being TRBD1 (6 bases). CDR1 SGHAT and CDR2 FQNNGV come from the germline V gene. The CDR3 totals 15 residues. CDR3 DNA sequence: TGTGCCAGCAGCCAAGGACAGAGCTCCTACAATGAGCAGATCTTC. Translation gives CASSQGQSSYNEQIF. Together with reference TRBV11-2 and TRBJ2-1, the CDR3 gives the full variable domain: EAGVAQSPRYKIIEKRQSVAFWCNPISGHATLYWYQQILGQGPKLLIQFQNNGVVDDSQLPKDRFSAERLKGVDSTLKIQPAKLEDSAVYLCASSQGQSSYNEQIFGPGTRLTVL.

This clonotype has just a few counts. One end of the junction does not line up with germline, which may come from a read error. The rearrangement links TRBV6-1 to TRBJ2-5; tentative D call: TRBD2 (5 bases). The CDR3 is 16 amino acids. Germline-derived CDR1 and CDR2 are MNHNS and SASEGT. The CDR3 protein is CASSENTGIHQETQYF. CDR3 in DNA: TGTGCCAGCAGTGAGAATACCGGGATCCACCAGGAGACCCAGTACTTC.

The chain combines TRBV4-3 with TRBJ2-7; D unclear. CDR1 and CDR2 from the germline V gene are LGHNA and YSLEER. The CDR3 runs to 15 residues. The V end lost 0 bases, the J end lost 2 bases, and 11 bases lay between the germline ends. The chain's CDR3 is CASSQDPWLPYEQYF. The CDR3 DNA is TGCGCCAGCAGCCAAGACCCGTGGCTACCCTACGAGCAGTACTTC.

This chain joins TRBV16 and TRBJ2-3; 7 bases fit TRBD2. This CDR3 has 17 amino acids. Looked up from germline, CDR1 is KGHSY and CDR2 is FQNENV. V lost 4 bases to trimming and J lost 2 bases; unmatched junction nucleotides: 12. CDR3: CASSPRSAGMNTDTQYF. DNA of the CDR3: TGTGCCAGCAGCCCTCGCTCAGCGGGGATGAACACAGATACGCAGTATTTT. The whole variable domain, remainder taken from reference TRBV16 and TRBJ2-3, is GEEVAQTPKHLVRGEGQKAKLYCAPIKGHSYVFWYQQVLKNEFKFLISFQNENVFDETGMPKERFSAKCLPNSPCSLEIQATKLEDSAVYFCASSPRSAGMNTDTQYFGPGTRLTVL.

This clonotype was seen once. A much larger clone differs by one base, so this may be a read error. The rearrangement uses TRBV28 and TRBJ2-5, with unresolved D. CDR1 and CDR2 (germline): MDHEN, SYDVKM. This CDR3 is 15 amino acids long. Between the trimmed V and J ends, which lost 5 bases and 5 bases, there was a span of 18 bases. CDR3 amino acids: CASSPFADREETQYF. The CDR3 DNA sequence: TGTGCCAGCAGTCCATTCGCGGATCGCGAGGAGACCCAGTACTTC.

Note on this clonotype: It may be a read error: a sequence one base away is much more abundant. CDR3 sequence (DNA): TGTGCCAACAGTCCGTGGACTAGCGGGAGTTACGAGCAGTACTTC. This translates into CANSPWTSGSYEQYF. The rearrangement joins TRBV28 to TRBJ2-7; 13 bases match TRBD2. The germline gives CDR1 MDHEN, CDR2 SYDVKM. This CDR3 is 15 amino acids long.

This clonotype showed up many times. The chain links TRBV7-6 to TRBJ1-4; no clear D gene. The V and J ends lost 7 bases and 4 bases respectively, with 16 bases between them. There are 15 residues in the CDR3. Germline CDR1 reads SGHVS; CDR2 reads FNYEAQ. For the CDR3, the DNA is TGTGCCAGCACCCTCACTAGCCGATATAATGAAAAACTGTTTTTT. This codes for CASTLTSRYNEKLFF.

V and J are TRBV4-1 and TRBJ2-1, with a weak D call TRBD1 (5 bases). V was pared by 0 bases and J by 2 bases, with 14 bases between. The CDR3 extends over 17 amino acids. Germline V gives CDR1 MGHRA, CDR2 YSYEKL. DNA of the CDR3: TGCGCCAGCAGCCAAGATCAGGCCAGGGCAGCCTACAATGAGCAGTTCTTC. Translating it yields CASSQDQARAAYNEQFF.

This clonotype was seen ten or more times. This rearrangement joins TRBV20-1 to TRBJ2-2, with D perhaps assigned TRBD1 or TRBD2 (5 bases each). In germline, CDR1 is DFQATT, CDR2 SNEGSKA (reference sequence). Between the trimmed V and J ends, which lost 6 bases and 4 bases, there was a span of 15 bases. The CDR3 is 14 amino acids. Here the CDR3 reads CSADSRDGTGELFF. CDR3 in DNA: TGCAGTGCAGACTCAAGGGACGGCACCGGGGAGCTGTTTTTT.

V is TRBV19 and J is TRBJ2-3, with 7 bases lining up with TRBD2. This CDR3 contains 15 residues. Germline CDR1 LNHDA, CDR2 SQIVND (reference sequence). V was pared by 7 bases and J by 4 bases, with 11 bases of the junction left unmatched. This chain's CDR3 is CASNSHSGSSDTQYF. Here the CDR3 DNA reads TGTGCCAGTAATTCCCATAGCGGGTCCTCAGATACGCAGTATTTT.

The CDR3 region is CASSLDRGPAFTEAFF. The DNA for the CDR3 is TGTGCCAGCAGCTTGGACAGGGGGCCTGCCTTCACTGAAGCTTTCTTT. The chain is built from TRBV5-4 and TRBJ1-1, with TRBD1 matching over 9 bases. The CDR3 loop spans 16 amino acids. V lost 0 bases, J lost 4 bases, and 7 bases stayed unmatched. CDR1 is SGHNT, CDR2 YYREEE, per germline (reference sequence).

This clonotype was observed a few times. This chain joins TRBV5-5 and TRBJ2-3; 9 bases agree with TRBD2. The CDR3 has 15 amino acids. V trimming: 5 bases; J trimming: 6 bases; junction bases outside the gene matches: 10. CDR1 is SGHKS, CDR2 YYEKEE, per germline (reference sequence). The CDR3 region is CASSSTGLASDTQYF. Written as DNA, the CDR3 is TGTGCCAGCAGTTCCACGGGACTAGCATCCGATACGCAGTATTTT.

Details on this clonotype: A much larger clonotype is one base distant, so this may be a read error. The chain recombines TRBV24-1 with TRBJ2-3, with 7 bases aligning to TRBD1. Germline loops: CDR1 KGHDR, CDR2 SFDVKD. The J segment lost 3 bases and the V segment lost 10 bases, leaving 12 bases of the junction unmatched. This CDR3 comprises 15 residues. DNA of the CDR3: TGTGCCACATCCCCCCAGGGGGTTAGAACAGATACGCAGTATTTT. Translated, it gives CATSPQGVRTDTQYF.